This passage covers 13 T cell receptor beta chains from one sample sequenced in a study of T cell changes during pregnancy in multiple sclerosis. Produced via immunoSEQ multiplex PCR; TCRdb's table is partial and in-frame only. Altogether 50,000 to 60,000 clones are present, around 90% being singletons, with the ten largest covering about 0.24%. The sequencing used CD4+ T cells from peripheral blood mononuclear cells, collected in the second trimester of pregnancy. These TCRs come from a female donor with multiple sclerosis, enrolled in a pregnancy study.

The chain couples TRBV5-1 to TRBJ1-2; D unclear. Between the trimmed V and J ends, which lost 4 bases and 0 bases, there was a span of 13 bases. The CDR3 is 15 amino acids. Looked up from germline, CDR1 is SGHRS and CDR2 is YFSETQ. CDR3 DNA: TGCGCCAGCAGCCGCACAATACAGTCTAACTATGGCTACACCTTC. Translated, it gives CASSRTIQSNYGYTF.

This chain joins TRBV19 and TRBJ1-6, with D hard to call. The CDR3 has 15 residues. Germline V lookup: CDR1 LNHDA, CDR2 SQIVND (reference sequence). Trimming cost V 6 bases and J 6 bases, with 15 bases left between them. CDR3 amino acids: CASSTGRVGNSPLHF. The CDR3 DNA sequence: TGTGCCAGTAGCACCGGGAGGGTGGGTAATTCACCCCTCCACTTT.

This clone is a singleton in its sample. The rearrangement joins TRBV5-1 to TRBJ2-5, with TRBD1 matching 7 bases. The CDR3 sequence is 18 residues long. J lost 1 base, V lost 0 bases, and 12 bases had no gene match. CDR1 and CDR2 (germline): SGHRS, YFSETQ. CDR3 loop: CASSLATIRGPVQETQYF. CDR3 in DNA: TGCGCCAGCAGCTTGGCCACGATTAGGGGGCCCGTCCAAGAGACCCAGTACTTC.

The chain joins TRBV18 to TRBJ1-1; 9 bases fit TRBD1. The CDR3 is 14 residues long. J was trimmed by 1 base and V by 3 bases; bases with no gene match: 0. Germline values: CDR1 KGHSH, CDR2 LQKENI. The CDR3 DNA reads TGTGCCAGCTCACCGGGACAGGGGAACACTGAAGCTTTCTTT. Its protein product is CASSPGQGNTEAFF.

V gene TRBV19 combines with J gene TRBJ1-5, with 12 bases matching TRBD1. Per germline, CDR1 LNHDA and CDR2 SQIVND (reference sequence). The CDR3 spans 15 residues. Trimming took 7 bases from V and 6 from J; bases not matched to a gene: 7. Here the CDR3 reads CASNPGTGGVQPQHF. CDR3 nucleotides: TGTGCCAGTAATCCCGGGACAGGGGGCGTTCAGCCCCAGCATTTT.

The rearrangement uses TRBV19 and TRBJ1-5; TRBD1 might be the D (5 bases). The germline CDR1 and CDR2 sequences are LNHDA and SQIVND (reference sequence). Trimming left V 6 bases short and J 1 base short, with 10 bases between. The CDR3 length is 14 residues. The CDR3 region is CASSQGPSNQPQHF. In nucleotides, the CDR3 is TGTGCCAGTAGCCAGGGCCCCAGCAATCAGCCCCAGCATTTT.

The genes are TRBV5-1 and TRBJ2-1, with 7 bases identical to TRBD2. With V trimmed by 0 bases and J by 16 bases, 10 bases remained unmatched. CDR3 length equals 13 residues. Germline CDR1 reads SGHRS; CDR2 reads YFSETQ. This CDR3 is CASSLGGEGGRFF. Written as DNA, the CDR3 is TGCGCCAGCAGCTTGGGGGGAGAGGGCGGGAGATTCTTC.

This rearrangement joins TRBV19 to TRBJ1-1, with 9 nucleotides matching TRBD1. CDR3 length: 13 amino acids. J was trimmed by 4 bases and V by 5 bases; bases with no gene match: 2. Germline V gene sequence: CDR1 LNHDA, CDR2 SQIVND (reference sequence). The CDR3, as DNA: TGTGCCAGTAGTGTGACAGGGGGCACTGAAGCTTTCTTT. It is translated as CASSVTGGTEAFF.

The rearrangement uses TRBV7-3 and TRBJ2-1; the match to TRBD2 covers 8 bases. Trimming cost V 4 bases and J 7 bases; bases outside gene matches: 6. Germline-derived CDR1 and CDR2 are SGHTA and FQGTGA. The CDR3 is 14 residues long. As DNA, the CDR3 is TGTGCCAGCAGCTCCGGGGGGGCCACGAATGAGCAGTTCTTC. This sequence encodes CASSSGGATNEQFF. Looking up the rest from reference TRBV7-3 and TRBJ2-1 gives the full variable domain: GAGVSQTPSNKVTEKGKYVELRCDPISGHTALYWYRQSLGQGPEFLIYFQGTGAADDSGLPNDRFFAVRPEGSVSTLKIQRTERGDSAVYLCASSSGGATNEQFFGPGTRLTVL.

The chain employs TRBV19 and TRBJ2-3, with D maybe TRBD2 (6 bases). The ends were cut back, 3 bases at V and 4 bases at J, with 14 bases in the middle. Germline CDR1 reads LNHDA; CDR2 reads SQIVND (reference sequence). The CDR3 consists of 15 residues. CDR3 coding DNA: TGTGCCAGTAGTATTGAGGCGGGGCTGCCAGATACGCAGTATTTT. This sequence encodes CASSIEAGLPDTQYF.

V gene TRBV6-1 combines with J gene TRBJ2-7; 8 bases are shared with TRBD1. This CDR3 contains 13 residues. Losses at the gene ends were 6 bases for V and 6 bases for J; bases not matched to a gene: 7. The V gene's germline CDR1 is MNHNS and CDR2 SASEGT. The chain's CDR3 is CASRSRGLTEQYF. The CDR3 DNA sequence: TGTGCCAGCAGGAGCAGGGGGCTAACCGAGCAGTACTTC.

V is TRBV9 and J is TRBJ2-3, with a possible D match to TRBD2 (7 bases). In germline, CDR1 is SGDLS, CDR2 YYNGEE. The CDR3 runs 18 residues. The V and J ends lost 1 base and 4 bases respectively, with 22 bases between them. The CDR3, as DNA: TGTGCCAGCAGCGTATTTCGTAAGGCGGGGGCCTCCCCAGATACGCAGTATTTT. Translation gives CASSVFRKAGASPDTQYF. Full variable domain (rest looked up from reference TRBV9 and TRBJ2-3): DSGVTQTPKHLITATGQRVTLRCSPRSGDLSVYWYQQSLDQGLQFLIQYYNGEERAKGNILERFSAQQFPDLHSELNLSSLELGDSALYFCASSVFRKAGASPDTQYFGPGTRLTVL.

The chain uses TRBV19 and TRBJ1-2; no definite D call. The CDR3 runs to 13 residues. Trimming pared 5 bases from V and 0 bases from J, leaving 7 bases between. Germline CDR1 LNHDA, CDR2 SQIVND (reference sequence). CDR3 sequence (DNA): TGTGCCAGTAGTGGCAGATCTAACTATGGCTACACCTTC. Amino acids: CASSGRSNYGYTF.